This T cell receptor (beta chain) was identified during a study of circulating CD8 cells and anti-PD-1 response in melanoma (dated by TCRdb to 2020 to 2021). The study in broad terms: Nivolumab was administered to patients intravenously at 3 mg/kg every 2 weeks. The melanoma cohort had 13 patients, seven of whom got anti-PD-1 as first-line therapy, while the other six had previously had targeted therapy or immunotherapy. Patients with complete or partial responses were counted as responders, while patients with stable or progressive disease (RECIST v1.1) were counted as non-responders. The TCR repertoire analysis covered 11 melanoma patients: 7 non-responders and 4 responders. PD-1 on on-treatment samples was detected using a biotinylated anti-human IgG4 antibody. What the work shows at the level of the full study, not this receptor alone: The DNEG repertoire had the highest diversity, the PD-1 and DPOS repertoires had similar and higher clonality, and the TIGIT repertoires had the lowest diversity. The cohort mixed treatment-naive and previously treated patients, which the authors noted could influence results. Since no tumor material could be accessed, the researchers instead assessed tumor reactivity using peptide assays on expanded sorted subsets. Only baseline and M1 samples from a small cohort with few responders were used in the published TCR repertoire comparisons. Because of limited material, replicates were generally not included when the experiments were performed. Repertoires were mostly private between subsets, with fewer than 7.5% of TRB clonotypes shared at M1, and the greatest sharing occurred between DPOS and TIGIT.

The germline V gene specifies ENHRY as CDR1 and SYGVKD as CDR2. The CDR3 covers 16 residues, taking in both the cysteine and the phenylalanine. Just CDR3 DNA is preserved here, 48 bases in frame from base 1. Trimming costs V 0 bases and J 1 base, and their ends lie 13 bases apart. Sequencing took place on a NextSeq 500. Starting from roughly 15 ng of total RNA, TCR libraries were made with the QIAseq Immune Repertoire RNA Library Kit, Human TCR Panel. Sequencing of the TCR libraries was done on an Illumina NextSeq with a Mid Output V2 kit and asymmetric 261x41 paired-end reads. Each TCR library was diluted to about 4 nM, pooled, denatured and loaded at roughly 0.94 pM. Per the authors' processing: Processing of the TCR FASTQ files took place in the QIAGEN GeneGlobe Data Analysis Center, and downstream analysis was done in R 3.5.2. Clonality was computed as one minus Shannon entropy normalized by the log of the number of unique productive sequences. Fisher exact tests at 5% FDR, run separately within each subset, picked out TRA or TRB clonotypes whose abundance differed between baseline and M1. Differentially abundant clonotypes were grouped as emerging, expanding, contracting or non-expanding/contracting. Repertoire overlap between patients was measured with Morisita's overlap index. TCRdb redid the processing of the public reads, applying fastp at Q25 and MiXCR, and retained in-frame beta chains. Rows with one shared CDR3 protein collapse into an entry with the most common genes and DNA. In this record, the V and J calls reflect TCRdb's handling and not the investigators' own analysis. The sample yields about 300 distinct CDR3 sequences; 8.4% were counted once. The ten largest clonotypes hold approximately 17% of the sample.

Four subsets defined by PD-1 and/or TIGIT were sorted from live CD3+CD8+TCRalphabeta+ cells on a BD FACSAria II cell sorter. To characterize relevance to anti-PD-1 therapy response, circulating CD8 T cells were sorted into four subsets based on PD-1 and TIGIT expression. From each sorted CD8 T-cell subset, both TCR alpha and TCR beta chains were sequenced. Peripheral blood was drawn before the first anti-PD-1 injection and after two and four injections. Ficoll gradient centrifugation was used to isolate PBMCs right away. Until use, PBMCs were stored frozen in liquid nitrogen in RPMI containing roughly 20% FCS and approximately 9.1% DMSO. After thawing, PBMCs were stained with a viability dye plus antibodies against CD3, CD8alpha, TCRalphabeta, PD-1 and TIGIT. The RNeasy Kit was used to extract total RNA, and all samples came in with a RIN above 7. This clonotype is identified as large (0.1 to 1%). This clone's antigen is unknown. Base quality data are lacking; no much larger clone is found one base away.

The sequencing used CD8+ T cells from PBMCs, collected at baseline or after one month of anti-PD-1 therapy (not recorded which). The chain links TRBV10-3 with TRBJ2-7; the D region possibly corresponds to TRBD1 (6 bases align). This receptor was obtained from a human donor with melanoma. This receptor carries the CDR3 CAISESGTPLSYEQYF. The sequence in DNA is TGTGCCATCAGTGAGTCCGGGACACCTCTATCCTACGAGCAGTACTTC.